Described below is a single T cell receptor (beta chain) sequence and its context. This record comes from a study of blood T cell repertoires in COVID-19. As for the study in general: The United States, Italy and Spain supplied acute and convalescent COVID-19 samples. T cells, B-cell-depleted T cells, or PBMCs supplied cDNA or gDNA.

Under the authors' procedure: Amplification of reference gene primers provided the estimated nucleated cell counts. Assay: immunoSEQ multiplex PCR; the TCRdb copy retains only in-frame clones and omits some. Clonal size and the V and J genes are those of that table, whereas D and trimming came from the DNA. The sample carries around 170,000 clones, roughly 70% recorded once. The CDR3 loop spans 12 amino acids. With 5 bases removed from V and 8 bases from J, the gap between germline ends came to 12 bases. The source is a woman of 80 years or more with acute or convalescent COVID-19. The chain has TRBV12-3 or TRBV12-4 and TRBJ1-2; the D gene is possibly TRBD1 (5 bases). The sequenced sample was peripheral blood. The CDR3 coding sequence is TGTGCCAGCAGTCCCCCTTGGGGCGGCTACACCTTC. It yields the protein CASSPPWGGYTF.